This TCR beta chain was captured in a study of T cells after yellow fever vaccination. A process of 5'RACE template switching, which added a universal primer site and UMIs, was used to make TCR cDNA. From the 5' RACE reads, TCRdb called clonotypes with MiXCR, one entry per CDR3 protein. The sample lists more than 75,000 distinct CDR3 sequences; about 8.8% were seen once. Overall study findings and caveats: Once the booster was given, most primary-vaccination clones reappeared, at just over 95% for CD4 and roughly 90% for CD8.

This TCR was sampled from a man younger than 35 who received the YFV17D yellow fever vaccine. The sample here was CD8+ T cells not binding an NS4B(214-222) dextramer, sorted from PBMCs, taken around 15 days after the first yellow fever vaccination.

The CDR3 loop is CASSQGTGIYGYTF. CDR3 coding DNA: TGTGCCAGCAGCCAAGGGACAGGGATCTATGGCTACACCTTC. The V and J genes are TRBV4-2 and TRBJ1-2, with 8 bases aligning to TRBD1. V trimming: 1 base; J trimming: 4 bases; junction bases outside the gene matches: 2. The CDR3 totals 14 residues. Germline CDR1 and CDR2: LGHNA and YNFKEQ.